The 26 T cell receptor beta chains below all came from one sample that was sequenced in a study of OX40 agonist ivuxolimab in advanced cancers. The assay was immunoSEQ multiplex PCR, and TCRdb's table has in-frame clones only and misses some. Of 90,000 to 120,000 clones listed, approximately 90% are singletons. The sample consisted of CD4+ or CD8+ T cells sorted from blood, taken in a trial of the OX40 agonist ivuxolimab. These receptors all stem from an adult with an advanced solid tumor such as melanoma, head and neck, liver or kidney cancer.

The chain carries TRBV6-6 and TRBJ2-2; D might be TRBD1 (5 bases). Germline V gene lookup returns CDR1 MNHNY and CDR2 SVGAGI (reference sequence). V lost 0 bases and J lost 6, with 8 bases in between. This CDR3 has 14 amino acids. The CDR3 loop reads CASSYSLTAGELFF. CDR3 sequence (DNA): TGTGCCAGCAGTTACTCGTTGACAGCCGGGGAGCTGTTTTTT.

This clone was counted only a few times. This sequence joins TRBV2 and TRBJ2-5; no firm D call. The V gene's germline CDR1 is SNHLY and CDR2 FYNNEI. V was pared by 3 bases and J by 4 bases, with 6 bases between. The CDR3 totals 12 residues. Here the CDR3 reads CASSEGRETQYF. CDR3 DNA: TGTGCCAGCAGTGAGGGCCGAGAGACCCAGTACTTC.

The CDR3 loop is CASSLGAYDGELFF. In DNA, the CDR3 is TGTGCCAGCAGCCTGGGGGCTTATGACGGGGAGCTGTTTTTT. V is TRBV27 and J is TRBJ2-2, with D possibly TRBD1 on 6 matching bases. CDR1 is MNHEY, CDR2 SMNVEV, per germline (reference sequence). The ends were cut back, 6 bases at V and 7 bases at J, with 15 bases in the middle. This CDR3 is built from 14 residues.

In nucleotides, the CDR3 is TGTGCCAGCTCTACCCACAACACCGTGAACACTGAAGCTTTCTTT. It is translated as CASSTHNTVNTEAFF. V gene TRBV28 combines with J gene TRBJ1-1; D is unresolved. The CDR3 has 15 amino acids. V dropped 8 bases and J dropped 0 bases, with 16 bases sitting between them. Germline assignment: CDR1 MDHEN and CDR2 SYDVKM.

V and J are TRBV28 and TRBJ1-2, with TRBD1 matching over 8 bases. The junction had 5 bases not matched to a gene; V was cut back by 3 bases and J by 2 bases. The CDR3 length is 15 residues. Germline V CDR1 and CDR2: MDHEN, SYDVKM. The CDR3 reads CASSFPRTGNYGYTF. Written as DNA, the CDR3 is TGTGCCAGCAGTTTCCCTCGGACAGGGAACTATGGCTACACCTTC.

The chain carries TRBV7-3 and TRBJ2-3, with 8 bases lining up with TRBD2. Germline V lookup: CDR1 SGHTA, CDR2 FQGTGA. V was pared by 2 bases and J by 6 bases, with 1 base of the junction left unmatched. The CDR3 spans 13 residues. The CDR3 sequence: CASSLAGGDTQYF. CDR3 DNA: TGTGCCAGCAGCTTAGCGGGAGGCGATACGCAGTATTTT. Drawing the rest from reference TRBV7-3 and TRBJ2-3, the complete variable domain is GAGVSQTPSNKVTEKGKYVELRCDPISGHTALYWYRQSLGQGPEFLIYFQGTGAADDSGLPNDRFFAVRPEGSVSTLKIQRTERGDSAVYLCASSLAGGDTQYFGPGTRLTVL.

The gene calls are TRBV5-1 and TRBJ2-1; 7 bases map to TRBD2. The CDR3 is 14 residues long. Looked up from germline, CDR1 is SGHRS and CDR2 is YFSETQ. Germline trimming cut 3 bases from V and 6 bases from J; bases unmatched to any gene: 6. The CDR3 protein is CASSSGGSGNEQFF. The DNA of the CDR3 is TGCGCCAGCAGCTCGGGCGGGAGTGGCAATGAGCAGTTCTTC. Full variable domain (rest looked up from reference TRBV5-1 and TRBJ2-1): KAGVTQTPRYLIKTRGQQVTLSCSPISGHRSVSWYQQTPGQGLQFLFEYFSETQRNKGNFPGRFSGRQFSNSRSEMNVSTLELGDSALYLCASSSGGSGNEQFFGPGTRLTVL.

The chain combines TRBV30 with TRBJ2-7, with TRBD1 matching over 12 bases. The CDR3 is made up of 14 amino acids. V lost 0 bases to trimming and J lost 7 bases; unmatched junction nucleotides: 4. Germline CDR1 GTSNPN, CDR2 SVGIG (reference sequence). CDR3 bases: TGTGCCTGGAGTGTAGGGACAGGGGGCGGGGAGCAGTACTTC. Translated: CAWSVGTGGGEQYF.

The chain has TRBV6-5 and TRBJ2-4; D not resolved. CDR3 size: 15 residues. Trimming took 5 bases from V and 0 from J, leaving 11 bases between them. Germline CDR1 reads MNHEY; CDR2 reads SVGAGI. The CDR3, as DNA: TGTGCCAGCAGTGGGCCGGACGGAGCCAAAAACATTCAGTACTTC. As protein: CASSGPDGAKNIQYF.

The V gene is TRBV2, the J gene TRBJ2-1, with D tentatively TRBD1 (7 bases). CDR1 SNHLY and CDR2 FYNNEI come from the germline V gene. This CDR3 is 15 amino acids long. V was shortened by 6 bases and J by 0 bases, with 12 bases between the two germline ends. The CDR3 region has the DNA TGTGCCAGCAGAGGAGGGGGCCACTCCTACAATGAGCAGTTCTTC. Protein sequence: CASRGGGHSYNEQFF.

The rearrangement joins TRBV2 to TRBJ2-2; D ambiguous. V was pared by 1 base and J by 4 bases, with 13 bases between. Germline V CDR1 and CDR2: SNHLY, FYNNEI. The CDR3 contains 16 residues. The CDR3 coding sequence is TGTGCCAGCAGTGAAGATAGCACTCTTTTCACCGGGGAGCTGTTTTTT. Its translation is CASSEDSTLFTGELFF.

The chain couples TRBV11-3 to TRBJ1-1; perhaps TRBD1 as D (5 bases). Germline V gene data show CDR1 as SGHNT and CDR2 as YENEEA. Trimming took off 5 bases at V and 1 base at J, with 11 bases between the two ends. This CDR3 comprises 14 residues. The chain's CDR3 is CASSRRQPNTEAFF. The CDR3 DNA sequence: TGTGCCAGCAGCCGAAGACAGCCGAACACTGAAGCTTTCTTT. The full variable domain, in which reference TRBV11-3 and TRBJ1-1 provide the parts outside the CDR3, is EAGVVQSPRYKIIEKKQPVAFWCNPISGHNTLYWYLQNLGQGPELLIRYENEEAVDDSQLPKDRFSAERLKGVDSTLKIQPAELGDSAVYLCASSRRQPNTEAFFGQGTRLTVV.

The chain employs TRBV14 and TRBJ2-3, with a possible D match to TRBD1 (6 bases). Trimming left V 2 bases short and J 2 bases short, with 14 bases between. The CDR3 totals 16 residues. CDR1 and CDR2 (germline): SGHDN, FVKESK. CDR3 in DNA: TGTGCCAGCAGCCAACAAAACAGGGCGCACACAGATACGCAGTATTTT. It codes for CASSQQNRAHTDTQYF.

The V gene is TRBV15, the J gene TRBJ1-4; possibly TRBD1 for D (5 bases). From germline, CDR1 is LNHNV and CDR2 YYDKDF (reference sequence). The V and J ends lost 1 base and 7 bases respectively, with 13 bases between them. This CDR3 spans 15 amino acids. CDR3 in DNA: TGTGCCACCAGCAGAGCCGCGGGGGGAGGTGAAAAACTGTTTTTT. Translation: CATSRAAGGGEKLFF. Complete variable domain (other parts from reference TRBV15 and TRBJ1-4): DAMVIQNPRYQVTQFGKPVTLSCSQTLNHNVMYWYQQKSSQAPKLLFHYYDKDFNNEADTPDNFQSRRPNTSFCFLDIRSPGLGDTAMYLCATSRAAGGGEKLFFGSGTQLSVL.

The V and J genes are TRBV5-1 and TRBJ1-4; D is perhaps TRBD1 (5 bases). V lost 0 bases to trimming and J lost 2 bases, with 8 bases between them. Germline CDR1 reads SGHRS; CDR2 reads YFSETQ. The CDR3 sequence is 15 residues long. The CDR3 nucleotides are TGCGCCAGCAGCTTGGCCGGGGGGACTAATGAAAAACTGTTTTTT. Translation: CASSLAGGTNEKLFF.

This chain links TRBV15 with TRBJ2-1; 7 bases line up with TRBD2. With 7 bases clipped from V and 1 base from J, the junction kept 10 bases outside the gene matches. There are 16 residues in the CDR3. CDR1 and CDR2 from the germline V gene are LNHNV and YYDKDF (reference sequence). The CDR3 sequence: CATTLSGAGSYNEQFF. The CDR3 nucleotides read TGTGCCACCACCCTGAGCGGGGCAGGGTCCTACAATGAGCAGTTCTTC.

The V and J genes are TRBV7-2 and TRBJ2-2, with 8 bases aligning to TRBD1. This CDR3 has 18 residues. Germline V lookup: CDR1 SGHTA, CDR2 FQGNSA. Trimming cost V 1 base and J 1 base; bases outside gene matches: 8. CDR3 residues: CASSLDSGQGVNTGELFF. The DNA for the CDR3 is TGTGCCAGCAGCTTAGATTCTGGACAGGGTGTGAACACCGGGGAGCTGTTTTTT.

This clone is a singleton in its sample. J is TRBJ2-3 and V is TRBV5-1; D is perhaps TRBD1 (6 bases). The ends were cut back, 0 bases at V and 4 bases at J, with 9 bases in the middle. CDR3 length: 14 residues. In germline, CDR1 is SGHRS, CDR2 YFSETQ. The chain's CDR3 is CASSLDTGPDTQYF. CDR3 nucleotides: TGCGCCAGCAGCTTGGATACAGGGCCAGATACGCAGTATTTT. The full variable domain, with the rest looked up from reference TRBV5-1 and TRBJ2-3, is KAGVTQTPRYLIKTRGQQVTLSCSPISGHRSVSWYQQTPGQGLQFLFEYFSETQRNKGNFPGRFSGRQFSNSRSEMNVSTLELGDSALYLCASSLDTGPDTQYFGPGTRLTVL.

The rearrangement links TRBV11-3 to TRBJ2-2, with 11 bases lining up with TRBD1. V shed 5 bases, J shed 8 bases, and the junction held 7 bases outside the gene matches. Germline V gives CDR1 SGHNT, CDR2 YENEEA. CDR3 length: 15 residues. This CDR3 is CASSPGQGAAGELFF. The DNA for the CDR3 is TGTGCCAGCAGCCCAGGACAGGGGGCTGCTGGGGAGCTGTTTTTT.

This chain links TRBV19 with TRBJ2-7, with TRBD2 identical over 14 bases. The CDR3 runs to 15 residues. CDR1 and CDR2 (germline): LNHDA, SQIVND (reference sequence). J lost 3 bases, V lost 4 bases, and 2 bases had no gene match. The CDR3 region is CASSTGTSGSYEQYF. The CDR3 DNA sequence: TGTGCCAGTAGTACCGGGACTAGCGGGAGCTACGAGCAGTACTTC.

The sample holds one count of this clone. The chain is built from TRBV6-1 and TRBJ1-2; perhaps TRBD1 as D (6 bases). Trimming left V 7 bases short and J 8 bases short, with 20 bases between. Germline assignment: CDR1 MNHNS and CDR2 SASEGT. This CDR3 is built from 14 residues. The CDR3 nucleotides are TGTGCCAGCAAAGAAAAGTCAGGGGCCGCCGGCTACACCTTC. Protein sequence: CASKEKSGAAGYTF.

The chain recombines TRBV19 with TRBJ1-3; D is perhaps TRBD1 (5 bases). This CDR3 spans 14 amino acids. The V and J ends lost 8 bases and 0 bases respectively, with 11 bases between them. Germline V gives CDR1 LNHDA, CDR2 SQIVND (reference sequence). CDR3 nucleotide sequence: TGTGCCAGTCGGGACGGAGACTCTGGAAACACCATATATTTT. Its protein product is CASRDGDSGNTIYF.

CDR3 region: CASSTTLATSTDTQYF. The CDR3 DNA is TGTGCCAGCAGTACTACCCTAGCGACTAGCACAGATACGCAGTATTTT. The chain recombines TRBV27 with TRBJ2-3, with D tentatively TRBD2 (6 bases). CDR1 MNHEY and CDR2 SMNVEV come from the germline V gene (reference sequence). Trimming stripped 5 bases from V and 0 bases from J, with 15 bases between. CDR3 size: 16 residues.

The J gene is TRBJ2-2, the V gene TRBV7-8; 7 nucleotides line up with TRBD1. This CDR3 spans 15 amino acids. V gave up 7 bases and J gave up 2 bases; unmatched junction bases: 7. Germline CDR1 reads SGHVS; CDR2 reads FQNEAQ. CDR3 DNA sequence: TGTGCCAGCAAGAGAGACAGGGCCAACACCGGGGAGCTGTTTTTT. It is translated as CASKRDRANTGELFF.

CDR3 region: CASSVTSGREAQFF. The CDR3 coding sequence is TGTGCCAGCAGCGTCACTAGCGGGAGGGAGGCGCAGTTCTTC. This rearrangement joins TRBV7-2 to TRBJ2-1; 13 nucleotides align to TRBD2. This CDR3 spans 14 amino acids. V dropped 5 bases and J dropped 12; count of bases not matched to a gene: 7. The germline gives CDR1 SGHTA, CDR2 FQGNSA.

This chain's CDR3 is CASSILRATNEQFF. The CDR3 DNA is TGTGCCAGCAGCATCCTCCGTGCCACCAATGAGCAGTTCTTC. This chain links TRBV21-1 with TRBJ2-1. TRBV21-1 is classified as a pseudogene. There are 14 residues in the CDR3.